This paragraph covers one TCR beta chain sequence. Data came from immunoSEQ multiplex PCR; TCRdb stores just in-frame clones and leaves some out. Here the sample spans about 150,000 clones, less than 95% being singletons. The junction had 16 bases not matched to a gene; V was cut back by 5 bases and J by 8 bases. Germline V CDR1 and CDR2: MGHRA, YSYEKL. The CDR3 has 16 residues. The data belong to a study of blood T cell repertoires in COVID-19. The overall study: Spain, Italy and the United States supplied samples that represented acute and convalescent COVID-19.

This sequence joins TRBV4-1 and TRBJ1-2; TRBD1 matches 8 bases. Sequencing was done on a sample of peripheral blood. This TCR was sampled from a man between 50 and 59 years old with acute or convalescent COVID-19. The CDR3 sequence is CASSAEPPQGAWGYTF. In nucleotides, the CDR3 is TGCGCCAGCAGCGCCGAGCCCCCCCAGGGGGCGTGGGGCTACACCTTC.